The rows below give T cell receptor beta chains drawn from one sample of a study of shared clonotypes between healthy human individuals. Data came from immunoSEQ multiplex PCR; TCRdb stores just in-frame clones and leaves some out. The sample lists 2.3 million or so clones, roughly 93% occurring once. Sequenced input: naive CD4+ T cells from PBMCs. Receptor source: a man aged 18 to 30 in good health. Some clones in this sample may be carry-over from other donors' samples. CDR3s include the opening cysteine and the closing phenylalanine or tryptophan. Fields, in order: CDR3 DNA, CDR3 protein, clone size, D gene, V gene, J gene. A D gene is named only where the DNA matches it firmly. Expanded clones get a size class; other rows say once, few or many, or leave the size out.

CDR3nt: TGCGCCAGCAGCCGTAACGTCGGGACAGGGGGCCAGGATACGCAGTATTTT; CDR3aa: CASSRNVGTGGQDTQYF; abundance: .; d_gene: TRBD1; v_gene: TRBV4-3; j_gene: TRBJ2-3
CDR3nt: TGTGCCAGCAGCCTACCGGAACAGCACTACAATGAGCAGTTCTTC; CDR3aa: CASSLPEQHYNEQFF; abundance: .; d_gene: .; v_gene: TRBV7-6; j_gene: TRBJ2-1
CDR3nt: TGTGCCAGCAGCAAAGAGGCTAGACTTTACAATGAGCAGTTCTTC; CDR3aa: CASSKEARLYNEQFF; abundance: .; d_gene: .; v_gene: TRBV11-3; j_gene: TRBJ2-1
CDR3nt: TGTGCCAGCTCGGCGACAGGGCAGGGGTCTGAAGCTTTCTTT; CDR3aa: CASSATGQGSEAFF; abundance: .; d_gene: TRBD1; v_gene: TRBV25-1; j_gene: TRBJ1-1
CDR3nt: TGTGCCAGCAGCTTAGTCGGGACTACAACGAACACCGGGGAGCTGTTTTTT; CDR3aa: CASSLVGTTTNTGELFF; abundance: .; d_gene: TRBD2; v_gene: TRBV11-2; j_gene: TRBJ2-2
CDR3nt: TGTGCCAGCAGCTTGGGGAAAAACACCGGGGAGCTGTTTTTT; CDR3aa: CASSLGKNTGELFF; abundance: .; d_gene: .; v_gene: TRBV7-3; j_gene: TRBJ2-2
CDR3nt: TGTGCCAGTAGGGGACGCGATGCCGATGAAAAACTGTTTTTT; CDR3aa: CASRGRDADEKLFF; abundance: .; d_gene: .; v_gene: TRBV19; j_gene: TRBJ1-4
CDR3nt: TGTGCCAGCACGCTTACAGGGGGCTCCTCCTACGAGCAGTACTTC; CDR3aa: CASTLTGGSSYEQYF; abundance: .; d_gene: TRBD1; v_gene: TRBV27; j_gene: TRBJ2-7
CDR3nt: TGTGCCAGCAGTTTATTGGCCCCTTTCCCTGGGAAGAGCACTGAAGCTTTCTTT; CDR3aa: CASSLLAPFPGKSTEAFF; abundance: .; d_gene: .; v_gene: TRBV27; j_gene: TRBJ1-1
CDR3nt: TGCGCCAGCAGCTTGGAATTAGCGGGATGGAACGAGCAGTACTTC; CDR3aa: CASSLELAGWNEQYF; abundance: .; d_gene: TRBD2; v_gene: TRBV5-1; j_gene: TRBJ2-7
CDR3nt: TGTGCCAGCAGCTCCCCAGGGGAAGTGGGAAACATTCAGTACTTC; CDR3aa: CASSSPGEVGNIQYF; abundance: .; d_gene: .; v_gene: TRBV7-2; j_gene: TRBJ2-4
CDR3nt: TGCAGCGTTGTCCAGAACTATGGCTACACCTTC; CDR3aa: CSVVQNYGYTF; abundance: .; d_gene: .; v_gene: TRBV29-1; j_gene: TRBJ1-2
CDR3nt: TGTGCCAGCAGCCAAGAAGCAGGGATAAGGGTTGCAGATACGCAGTATTTT; CDR3aa: CASSQEAGIRVADTQYF; abundance: .; d_gene: .; v_gene: TRBV4-2; j_gene: TRBJ2-3
CDR3nt: TGTGCCAGCAGGTCCGGGGCGAGAGGGAACACTGAAGCTTTCTTT; CDR3aa: CASRSGARGNTEAFF; abundance: .; d_gene: .; v_gene: TRBV2; j_gene: TRBJ1-1
CDR3nt: TGTGCCAGCAGCGTACGGGACAGAAAAGAGACCCAGTACTTC; CDR3aa: CASSVRDRKETQYF; abundance: .; d_gene: TRBD1; v_gene: TRBV4-2; j_gene: TRBJ2-5
CDR3nt: TGTGCCAGCAGTTTAAGGACAGGAGGAGAAAAACTGTTTTTT; CDR3aa: CASSLRTGGEKLFF; abundance: .; d_gene: TRBD1; v_gene: TRBV28; j_gene: TRBJ1-4
CDR3nt: TGTGCCAGCAGTTCACCGGGCTCAGGGCACCAAGAGACCCAGTACTTC; CDR3aa: CASSSPGSGHQETQYF; abundance: .; d_gene: .; v_gene: TRBV28; j_gene: TRBJ2-5
CDR3nt: TGTGCCTGGAGCGCCGGGACAGGGGCGACTCAGCCCCAGCATTTT; CDR3aa: CAWSAGTGATQPQHF; abundance: few; d_gene: TRBD1; v_gene: TRBV30; j_gene: TRBJ1-5
CDR3nt: TGTGCCGTCACGGCGGCAGGGTACACTGAAGCTTTCTTT; CDR3aa: CAVTAAGYTEAFF; abundance: .; d_gene: .; v_gene: TRBV6-1; j_gene: TRBJ1-1
CDR3nt: TGTGCCAGCGGAACGATCCTCTACGAGCAGTACTTC; CDR3aa: CASGTILYEQYF; abundance: .; d_gene: .; v_gene: TRBV28; j_gene: TRBJ2-7
CDR3nt: TGCGCCAGCAGCTTAGGACAGGGTTCCTACAATGAGCAGTTCTTC; CDR3aa: CASSLGQGSYNEQFF; abundance: once; d_gene: TRBD1; v_gene: TRBV5-1; j_gene: TRBJ2-1
CDR3nt: TGTGCCAGCAGTTTTTCAATATTACAGGGGAACTACGAGCAGTACTTC; CDR3aa: CASSFSILQGNYEQYF; abundance: .; d_gene: TRBD1; v_gene: TRBV28; j_gene: TRBJ2-7
CDR3nt: TGTGCCAGCAGTGTGGGGGACAGCACTGAAGCTTTCTTT; CDR3aa: CASSVGDSTEAFF; abundance: .; d_gene: TRBD1; v_gene: TRBV2; j_gene: TRBJ1-1
CDR3nt: TGTGCCAGCAGCCCCCGGGACAGGGGATACGAGCAGTACTTC; CDR3aa: CASSPRDRGYEQYF; abundance: .; d_gene: TRBD1; v_gene: TRBV14; j_gene: TRBJ2-7
CDR3nt: TGTGCCAGCAGTGGTGGGAGGGCCAGAGAGACCCAGTACTTC; CDR3aa: CASSGGRARETQYF; abundance: .; d_gene: TRBD2; v_gene: TRBV28; j_gene: TRBJ2-5
CDR3nt: TGTGCCAGCTGGACCCATACAGATACGCAGTATTTT; CDR3aa: CASWTHTDTQYF; abundance: .; d_gene: .; v_gene: TRBV28; j_gene: TRBJ2-3
CDR3nt: TGTGCCGGAGCCTCTCGTCGGACCAACGTCCTGACTTTC; CDR3aa: CAGASRRTNVLTF; abundance: .; d_gene: .; v_gene: TRBV2; j_gene: TRBJ2-6
CDR3nt: TGTGCCAGCAGCGTAGATCCGAGACAAGAGACCCAGTACTTC; CDR3aa: CASSVDPRQETQYF; abundance: .; d_gene: .; v_gene: TRBV9; j_gene: TRBJ2-5
CDR3nt: TGTGCCAGCAGCTTGGCAGGGACAGGCACGGATGGCTACACCTTC; CDR3aa: CASSLAGTGTDGYTF; abundance: .; d_gene: TRBD1; v_gene: TRBV5-4; j_gene: TRBJ1-2
CDR3nt: TGCGCCAGCAGCCAAATTGCCATCCCTGGAAACACCATATATTTT; CDR3aa: CASSQIAIPGNTIYF; abundance: .; d_gene: .; v_gene: TRBV4-1; j_gene: TRBJ1-3
CDR3nt: TGTGCCAGCACCCAGACTAGCGGGAGCGGTGAGCAGTTCTTC; CDR3aa: CASTQTSGSGEQFF; abundance: once; d_gene: TRBD2; v_gene: TRBV6-6; j_gene: TRBJ2-1
CDR3nt: TGTGCCAGCTCGGGAGATTGGGATACGCAGTATTTT; CDR3aa: CASSGDWDTQYF; abundance: .; d_gene: .; v_gene: TRBV2; j_gene: TRBJ2-3
CDR3nt: TGTGCCAGCAGCGCATTCCCGGGACAGCAAGAGACCCAGTACTTC; CDR3aa: CASSAFPGQQETQYF; abundance: .; d_gene: TRBD1; v_gene: TRBV9; j_gene: TRBJ2-5
CDR3nt: TGCGCCAGCAGCTTTTCCTTCGGGGCCGGGGAGCTGTTTTTT; CDR3aa: CASSFSFGAGELFF; abundance: .; d_gene: .; v_gene: TRBV5-1; j_gene: TRBJ2-2
CDR3nt: TGTGCCAGCAGTTCAACAGGGTTCGGCTACACCTTC; CDR3aa: CASSSTGFGYTF; abundance: .; d_gene: .; v_gene: TRBV28; j_gene: TRBJ1-2
CDR3nt: TGCGCTTCCAAGGACGAAAGAACGCCCGGAAACACCATATATTTT; CDR3aa: CASKDERTPGNTIYF; abundance: .; d_gene: .; v_gene: TRBV5-1; j_gene: TRBJ1-3
CDR3nt: TGTGCCAGCAGCCGACTAGCGCCGGTCAAGGAGACCCAGTACTTC; CDR3aa: CASSRLAPVKETQYF; abundance: .; d_gene: TRBD2; v_gene: TRBV7-9; j_gene: TRBJ2-5
CDR3nt: TGCGCCAGCAGCTTGTTATCGGGATCTTTCGCAGATACGCAGTATTTT; CDR3aa: CASSLLSGSFADTQYF; abundance: .; d_gene: .; v_gene: TRBV5-1; j_gene: TRBJ2-3
CDR3nt: TGTGCCAGCAGCGTAGCGGGAACCGGGGAGCTGTTTTTT; CDR3aa: CASSVAGTGELFF; abundance: few; d_gene: .; v_gene: TRBV9; j_gene: TRBJ2-2
CDR3nt: TGTGCCAGCAGCTTTTTTGGTGAAAAACTGTTTTTT; CDR3aa: CASSFFGEKLFF; abundance: .; d_gene: .; v_gene: TRBV11-2; j_gene: TRBJ1-4
CDR3nt: TGTGCCAGCAGTTTTGGATTACGATTCACCGGGGAGCTGTTTTTT; CDR3aa: CASSFGLRFTGELFF; abundance: .; d_gene: .; v_gene: TRBV27; j_gene: TRBJ2-2
CDR3nt: TGTGCCAGCAGTTTGCTGACTAGCGGGTACGAGCAGTACTTC; CDR3aa: CASSLLTSGYEQYF; abundance: .; d_gene: TRBD2; v_gene: TRBV28; j_gene: TRBJ2-7
CDR3nt: TGTGCCAGCGGCGTTAGCTCCTACGAGCAGTACTTC; CDR3aa: CASGVSSYEQYF; abundance: .; d_gene: .; v_gene: TRBV6-1; j_gene: TRBJ2-7
CDR3nt: TGTGCCAGCAGCTTAGCCGCCGGGTCTGCAACTAATGAAAAACTGTTTTTT; CDR3aa: CASSLAAGSATNEKLFF; abundance: once; d_gene: .; v_gene: TRBV7-8; j_gene: TRBJ1-4
CDR3nt: TGTGCCAGCAGCTCTCAGAAGACATACTCCTACGAGCAGTACTTC; CDR3aa: CASSSQKTYSYEQYF; abundance: .; d_gene: .; v_gene: TRBV5-4; j_gene: TRBJ2-7
CDR3nt: TGTGCCATCAGTGCGTCGGCGGGGTACACAGATACGCAGTATTTT; CDR3aa: CAISASAGYTDTQYF; abundance: .; d_gene: .; v_gene: TRBV10-3; j_gene: TRBJ2-3
CDR3nt: TGTGCCAGCAGGCCCGGGACAGCGCAAAAAAACATTCAGTACTTC; CDR3aa: CASRPGTAQKNIQYF; abundance: .; d_gene: TRBD1; v_gene: TRBV28; j_gene: TRBJ2-4
CDR3nt: TGTGCCAGCTCACGGGTCAAGGGGAGCGGGAAAACCACAGATACGCAGTATTTT; CDR3aa: CASSRVKGSGKTTDTQYF; abundance: .; d_gene: TRBD2; v_gene: TRBV18; j_gene: TRBJ2-3
CDR3nt: TGTGCCAGCAGCCTCCTCCACGAGAGTACTGAAAAACTGTTTTTT; CDR3aa: CASSLLHESTEKLFF; abundance: once; d_gene: .; v_gene: TRBV7-8; j_gene: TRBJ1-4
CDR3nt: TGTGCCAGCAGCCCCGGGGAGTTAGGTAGAGAAGCTTTCTTT; CDR3aa: CASSPGELGREAFF; abundance: once; d_gene: .; v_gene: TRBV7-3; j_gene: TRBJ1-1
CDR3nt: TGTGCCAGCAGCTCCCCAGCGGGGTACAATGAGCAGTTCTTC; CDR3aa: CASSSPAGYNEQFF; abundance: .; d_gene: TRBD2; v_gene: TRBV11-2; j_gene: TRBJ2-1
CDR3nt: TGTGCCAGCAAACTTATCGGGAGGACGTCCTACAATGAGCAGTTCTTC; CDR3aa: CASKLIGRTSYNEQFF; abundance: once; d_gene: TRBD2; v_gene: TRBV27; j_gene: TRBJ2-1
CDR3nt: TGTGCCAGCAGTTTAGTGGGGGACACAGATACGCAGTATTTT; CDR3aa: CASSLVGDTDTQYF; abundance: .; d_gene: .; v_gene: TRBV28; j_gene: TRBJ2-3
CDR3nt: TGCAGTGTTGAGGATAATTCACCCCTCCACTTT; CDR3aa: CSVEDNSPLHF; abundance: .; d_gene: .; v_gene: TRBV20-1; j_gene: TRBJ1-6
CDR3nt: TGCAGCGTTGACGGGAGAGGAGAGACCCAGTACTTC; CDR3aa: CSVDGRGETQYF; abundance: once; d_gene: .; v_gene: TRBV29-1; j_gene: TRBJ2-5